This TCR beta chain was sequenced for a study of PD-1 blockade in classical Hodgkin lymphoma. Study-level information: Patients were treated with nivolumab at 3 mg/kg, and this was given intravenously every 2 weeks.

Measured with immunoSEQ multiplex PCR; TCRdb has only the in-frame clones, and not every one. The sample gives roughly 96,000 clones, approximately 92% of which show up once; about 10% is in the top ten. Study results and limitations: Baseline TCR diversity was reportedly lower in newly diagnosed patients than in healthy donors. It was reported as lower still in relapsed/refractory patients. What caused the repertoire differences, perhaps disease activity or prior therapy, remains undefined. When nivolumab was started under 1 year after ASCT, patients were excluded.

V gave up 1 base and J gave up 8 bases, with 18 bases separating them. Germline V CDR1 and CDR2: MDHEN, SYDVKM. There are 16 residues in the CDR3. Relapse was seen in all patients after autologous stem cell transplantation, and brentuximab vedotin exposure was variable. Turning to this clone: Its antigen is undetermined.

The rearrangement uses TRBV28 and TRBJ2-1; the D call may be TRBD1 or TRBD2 (6 bases each). The sample in question was peripheral blood mononuclear cells (PBMCs), obtained before the second cycle of nivolumab. The clonotype comes from a human donor with classical Hodgkin lymphoma. The chain's CDR3 is CASSLLVFEGGDEQFF. The CDR3 coding sequence is TGTGCCAGCAGTTTATTGGTGTTTGAGGGGGGCGATGAGCAGTTCTTC.